This entry describes one T cell receptor beta chain. This clone was recorded a few times. Base qualities are not at hand, and no much larger clone is one base apart. The source of the sample is a study of blood T cell repertoires in acute mononucleosis (dated by TCRdb to about 2020). Broadly, across the study: Acute-phase samples, representing the primary response, were taken within 2 weeks of symptom onset. In the acute phase, YVL-BR-specific cells accounted for a mean of about 2.3% of blood CD8 T cells, and GLC-BM-specific cells for a mean of about 1.1%. The mean blood EBV load was 3.8 log10 genome copies per million B cells in acute infection and approximately 2.4 at convalescence.

The germline V gene sets CDR1 to ENHRY and CDR2 to SYGVKD. V has 10 bases trimmed and J has 5 bases trimmed; junction bases matching no gene number 20. The CDR3 has 17 amino acids, counting the end cysteine and phenylalanine. CDR3 DNA is the only sequence kept; it has 51 bases, read in frame from the first base. For TCR profiling, total RNA from no fewer than 10,000 sorted tetramer+ CD8 T cells was reverse transcribed into cDNA. CDR3 regions were amplified by PCR with primers annealing to V and J regions, adding unique molecular identifiers to track templates. The immunoSEQ platform, including its sequencing and error-correction standards, was used to profile TCRalpha and TCRbeta chains. Per the authors' processing: Clonal copy numbers were corrected for sequencing and PCR errors, and IMGT conventions were followed to define CDR3s. Analysis was restricted to productive rearrangements and performed with immunoSEQ Analyzer versions 2.0 and 3.0, while gene-pairing frequencies underwent further processing in Microsoft Excel. Circos plots were used to visualize V-J pairings, and MEME together with a custom motifSearch program was used to find CDR3 motifs. The probability of generation of TCR sequences was calculated using the OLGA algorithm. A clonotype seen at both visits was called persistent, a clonotype seen only at the acute visit was called nonpersistent, and a clonotype seen only at convalescence was called de novo. Any amino acid clonotype used by more than one donor was defined as a public TCR. TCRdb re-hosts the immuneACCESS table, in-frame sequences only. Its copies lack some clones; in the studies checked, an unresolved V gene accounts for under half of them, and the cause for the rest is not known. V and J calls plus clone size are reproduced from that table; the DNA served to infer D and trimming. For this sample the table gives about 640 clones, of which about two fifths were detected only once. The ten largest account for less than 50% of the sample.

The full study reports these points: Because only a fraction of each donor's blood was analyzed, sampling error might partly account for the low clonotype overlap between the acute and convalescent samples. Only a few donors were included in the cohort, so group averages were based on very few individuals. Both chains seemed to play a part in GLC-BM selection, with public TCRbeta motifs on BV14-BJ2 and BV20-BJ1 appearing together with a TCRalpha motif on AV5-AJ31. Persistence into convalescence was observed for only roughly 9.4% of unique acute clonotypes, yet most of the response was made up by these persisting clonotypes, and the remaining acute clonotypes were seemingly replaced by new diverse de novo clonotypes.

Per the publication, the time point label means: acute infectious mononucleosis, at clinical presentation within 2 weeks of symptom onset (visit 1). Over primary infection, the study followed CD8 T cell responses to two immunodominant EBV epitopes: BRLF1 109 (YVL-BR) and BMLF1 280 (GLC-BM). Primary EBV infection was taken to be indicated by a positive serum heterophile antibody test and EBV viral capsid antigen-specific IgM. Total CD8 T cells were first enriched from PBMCs by magnetic positive selection (MACS). Live CD3+ CD8+ tetramer+ cells were sorted on a FACSAria III to over 90% purity. A PE-conjugated tetramer loaded with the BMLF1 280-288 peptide was used to sort the cells. At both acute infection and convalescence, EBV epitope-specific CD8 T cells were tetramer-sorted, and the TCR repertoires of those cells were deep-sequenced directly ex vivo. The donors were three individuals between 18 and 29 years old who had clinical acute infectious mononucleosis along with laboratory evidence of primary EBV infection. Heparinized peripheral blood was collected when donors presented clinically with mononucleosis symptoms and again about 6 months afterward. Ficoll-Paque density gradient centrifugation was used to isolate PBMCs.

This sequence uses TRBV10-3 and TRBJ2-1, with TRBD2 identical over 7 junction bases. The material was EBV GLC epitope tetramer+ CD8+ T cells sorted from PBMCs, obtained during acute infectious mononucleosis. Read against the paper, the sample's cell subset or site label means: CD8 T cells binding tetramer with EBV BMLF1 280-288 peptide (GLC-BM). The clonotype originates from a man in his late teens or twenties with infectious mononucleosis caused by EBV. The CDR3 protein: CASRLRGRGIVNNEQFF. The nucleotides are TGTGCCAGCAGGCTACGAGGGAGGGGAATCGTCAACAATGAGCAGTTCTTC.